This T cell receptor (beta chain) was profiled in a study of cytomegalovirus exposure and HLA in healthy donors. Findings and limits, study-wide: The authors confirmed in vitro that a few CMV-associated chains were specific for CMV antigens. Likely technical artifact: a cluster of highly shared sequence variants. In a later analysis, compared with equally common non-associated chains, HLA-associated beta chains were more expanded.

Regarding donors, all were healthy bone marrow donors. In the case of this clone: Its antigen is unknown.

Vbeta (60) and Jbeta (13) primers were used in the PCR. Clones were sequenced by immunoSEQ multiplex PCR, and TCRdb holds only the in-frame ones, with some missing. The top ten hold about 0.66% of the sample, which has around 150,000 clones, almost 80% seen once. Germline assignment: CDR1 SGHTA and CDR2 FQGTGA. The V gene end was trimmed by 4 bases and the J gene end by 4 bases; junction bases not matched to a gene: 8. The CDR3 is 15 residues long. Material: PBMCs. The clonotype comes from a male donor in good health and CMV-seronegative. The J gene is TRBJ2-7, the V gene TRBV7-3; 9 bases agree with TRBD1. The CDR3 nucleotides read TGTGCCAGCAGCTCAACCCACAGGGGGCCGTACGAGCAGTACTTC. Translated, it gives CASSSTHRGPYEQYF.